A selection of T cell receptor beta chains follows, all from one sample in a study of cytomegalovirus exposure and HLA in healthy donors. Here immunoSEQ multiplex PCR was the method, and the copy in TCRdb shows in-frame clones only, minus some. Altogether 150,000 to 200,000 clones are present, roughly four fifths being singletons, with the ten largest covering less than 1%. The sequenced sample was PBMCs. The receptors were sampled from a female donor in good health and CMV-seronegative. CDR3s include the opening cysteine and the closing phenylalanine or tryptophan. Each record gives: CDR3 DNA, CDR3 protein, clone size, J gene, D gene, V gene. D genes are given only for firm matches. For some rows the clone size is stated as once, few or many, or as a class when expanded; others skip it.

cdr3_nt: TGTGCCAGTAGTACTATCGTACTAGAGAATGAGCAGTTCTTC
cdr3_aa: CASSTIVLENEQFF
clone_size: NA
j_call: TRBJ2-1
d_call: NA
v_call: TRBV19

cdr3_nt: TGTGCCAGCAGCGTACAGGGGCCCGCTGAGGCTTTCTTT
cdr3_aa: CASSVQGPAEAFF
clone_size: NA
j_call: TRBJ1-1
d_call: TRBD1
v_call: TRBV7-9

cdr3_nt: TGTGCCTGGAGTGGCTTGGAGACGAGTGAAAAACTGTTTTTT
cdr3_aa: CAWSGLETSEKLFF
clone_size: NA
j_call: TRBJ1-4
d_call: NA
v_call: TRBV30

cdr3_nt: TGTGCCAGTAGTATAGGAGGAGGGACGAGCACCGGGGAGCTGTTTTTT
cdr3_aa: CASSIGGGTSTGELFF
clone_size: NA
j_call: TRBJ2-2
d_call: NA
v_call: TRBV19

cdr3_nt: TGTGCCAGCAGCTTAGCGCGGGGTGGAACCCCTCTTAATTCACCCCTCCACTTT
cdr3_aa: CASSLARGGTPLNSPLHF
clone_size: NA
j_call: TRBJ1-6
d_call: NA
v_call: TRBV7-9

cdr3_nt: TGTGCCAGCAGCCAAGGACAGGGGGACACCGGGGAGCTGTTTTTT
cdr3_aa: CASSQGQGDTGELFF
clone_size: NA
j_call: TRBJ2-2
d_call: TRBD1
v_call: TRBV4-2

cdr3_nt: TGTGCCAGCAGCGTGGACCGTGGGGGGGTGGAGACCCAGTACTTC
cdr3_aa: CASSVDRGGVETQYF
clone_size: once
j_call: TRBJ2-5
d_call: TRBD2
v_call: TRBV9

cdr3_nt: TGTGCCAGCAGCTTAATGACTAACTCCTACGAGCAGTACTTC
cdr3_aa: CASSLMTNSYEQYF
clone_size: NA
j_call: TRBJ2-7
d_call: NA
v_call: TRBV7-8

cdr3_nt: TGTGCCAGCAGCTTAAGAGACAGTAGGGGGAATGAGCAGTTCTTC
cdr3_aa: CASSLRDSRGNEQFF
clone_size: NA
j_call: TRBJ2-1
d_call: NA
v_call: TRBV7-3

cdr3_nt: TGTGCCAGCAGCCGAGGGGGCCTTGGCACAGATACGCAGTATTTT
cdr3_aa: CASSRGGLGTDTQYF
clone_size: NA
j_call: TRBJ2-3
d_call: TRBD1
v_call: TRBV7-9

cdr3_nt: TGTGCCAGCAGCCCTGGGACACTTGAAGCTTTCTTT
cdr3_aa: CASSPGTLEAFF
clone_size: NA
j_call: TRBJ1-1
d_call: NA
v_call: TRBV4-2

cdr3_nt: TGCAGCGAACGAGCCACAGGGAGGGACACTGAAGCTTTCTTT
cdr3_aa: CSERATGRDTEAFF
clone_size: NA
j_call: TRBJ1-1
d_call: NA
v_call: TRBV29-1

cdr3_nt: TGTGCCAGCAGCGTAGATTCTAGCGGGACATACAATGAGCAGTTCTTC
cdr3_aa: CASSVDSSGTYNEQFF
clone_size: NA
j_call: TRBJ2-1
d_call: TRBD2
v_call: TRBV9

cdr3_nt: TGCGCCAGCAGCAGGGGCTCGGAAGCCTATGGCTACACCTTC
cdr3_aa: CASSRGSEAYGYTF
clone_size: NA
j_call: TRBJ1-2
d_call: NA
v_call: TRBV5-1

cdr3_nt: TGTGCCAGCAGCCGTACCGGGGAGCTGTTTTTT
cdr3_aa: CASSRTGELFF
clone_size: once
j_call: TRBJ2-2
d_call: NA
v_call: TRBV27

cdr3_nt: TGTGCCAGCAGTGAAATCAAAGTGACAGGAGTGAAATATTCGAACACTGAAGCTTTCTTT
cdr3_aa: CASSEIKVTGVKYSNTEAFF
clone_size: NA
j_call: TRBJ1-1
d_call: NA
v_call: TRBV6-1

cdr3_nt: TGTGCCAGTAGTGTAGCGGGAGGTACTGGGGCCAACGGCCTGACTTTC
cdr3_aa: CASSVAGGTGANGLTF
clone_size: NA
j_call: TRBJ2-6
d_call: TRBD2
v_call: TRBV19